This note documents a single T cell receptor (beta chain) sequence. Relative to its sample, this clone is medium-sized (0.01 to 0.1%). Which antigen it targets is not known. No per-base quality is available; no much larger clone lies one base away. The sample belongs to a study of metastatic and nonmetastatic thyroid tumors (dated by TCRdb to the early 2020s). About the investigation overall: Repertoires from peripheral blood and from tumor or nodule tissue samples of malignant and benign thyroid patients were compared.

Library generation was performed with PCR. Sequenced using an Illumina HiSeq 4000. High-throughput sequencing was used to profile the CDR3 region of the TCR beta-chain in every patient. The authors processed their data as follows. The researchers built a classifier to tell apart papillary thyroid cancer patients with distant metastasis, based on CDR3 differences among clinicopathological groups. The Shannon index was used to assess repertoire diversity, and the Morisita-Horn index was used to assess tumor-blood repertoire similarity. TCRdb itself trimmed the public reads at Q25 with fastp, ran MiXCR and retained productive beta chains. For this entry, the V and J calls and clone size follow TCRdb and not the study's own pipeline. The sample table shows 25,000 to 35,000 clones, and around 15% are seen once. Approximately 4.5% of the sample goes to the ten largest clones. No patient had received any treatment before thyroid surgery. Patient clinical samples collected from the early 2010s to the late 2010s were retrospectively analysed using T-cell receptor beta sequencing.

The study at large found these results: TCR beta diversity was reported as significantly higher in malignant tumors than in benign nodules, in both blood and tumor samples.

V lost 6 bases and J lost 0 bases, and the count of bases not matched to a germline gene is 7. The germline V gene specifies MNHNS as CDR1 and SASEGT as CDR2. The CDR3, from cysteine to phenylalanine, totals 15 residues. CDR3 DNA is the only sequence kept; it has 45 bases, read in frame from the first base. The sequenced sample was blood. The sequence is built from TRBV6-1 and TRBJ2-7; 8 of the junction bases match TRBD1. This receptor was taken from a female donor with papillary thyroid cancer or a benign thyroid nodule (not recorded which). Some clones in this sample may be carry-over from other donors' samples. Read as DNA, the sequence is TGTGCCAGCAGAACCGGGACAGGCCTCTCCTACGAGCAGTACTTC. Its protein reads: CASRTGTGLSYEQYF.